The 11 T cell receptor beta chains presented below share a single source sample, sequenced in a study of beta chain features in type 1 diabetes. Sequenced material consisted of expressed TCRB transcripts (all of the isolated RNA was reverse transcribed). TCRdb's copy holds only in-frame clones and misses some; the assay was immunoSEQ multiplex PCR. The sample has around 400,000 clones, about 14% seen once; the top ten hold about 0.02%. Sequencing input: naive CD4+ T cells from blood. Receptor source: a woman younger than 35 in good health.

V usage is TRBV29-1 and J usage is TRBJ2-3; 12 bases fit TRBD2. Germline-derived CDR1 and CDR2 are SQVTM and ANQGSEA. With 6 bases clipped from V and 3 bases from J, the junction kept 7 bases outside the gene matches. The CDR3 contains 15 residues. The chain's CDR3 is CSVILAGGPTDTQYF. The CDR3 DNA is TGCAGCGTGATCCTAGCGGGAGGGCCAACAGATACGCAGTATTTT.

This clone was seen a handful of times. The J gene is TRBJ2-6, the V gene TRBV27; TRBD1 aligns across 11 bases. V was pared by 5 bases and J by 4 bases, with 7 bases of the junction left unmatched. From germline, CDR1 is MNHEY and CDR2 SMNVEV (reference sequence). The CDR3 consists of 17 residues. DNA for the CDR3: TGTGCCAGCAGTGTGGGACAGGGGGTATCCGGGGCCAACGTCCTGACTTTC. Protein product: CASSVGQGVSGANVLTF. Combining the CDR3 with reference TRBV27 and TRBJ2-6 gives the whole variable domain EAQVTQNPRYLITVTGKKLTVTCSQNMNHEYMSWYRQDPGLGLRQIYYSMNVEVTDKGDVPEGYKVSRKEKRNFPLILESPSPNQTSLYFCASSVGQGVSGANVLTFGAGSRLTVL.

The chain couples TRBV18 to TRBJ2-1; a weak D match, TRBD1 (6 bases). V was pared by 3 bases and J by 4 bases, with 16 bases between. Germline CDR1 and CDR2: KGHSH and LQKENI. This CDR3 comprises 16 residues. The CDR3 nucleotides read TGTGCCAGCTCACCGATCCTCCGGACAGAGTACAATGAGCAGTTCTTC. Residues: CASSPILRTEYNEQFF. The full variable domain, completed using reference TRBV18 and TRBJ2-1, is NAGVMQNPRHLVRRRGQEARLRCSPMKGHSHVYWYRQLPEEGLKFMVYLQKENIIDESGMPKERFSAEFPKEGPSILRIQQVVRGDSAAYFCASSPILRTEYNEQFFGPGTRLTVL.

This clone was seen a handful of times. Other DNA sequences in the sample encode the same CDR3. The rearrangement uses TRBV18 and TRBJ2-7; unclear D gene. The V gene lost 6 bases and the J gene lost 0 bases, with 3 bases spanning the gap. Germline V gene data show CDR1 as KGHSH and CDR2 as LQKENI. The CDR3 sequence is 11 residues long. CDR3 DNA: TGTGCCAGCTCGGCCTCCTACGAGCAGTACTTC. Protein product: CASSASYEQYF.

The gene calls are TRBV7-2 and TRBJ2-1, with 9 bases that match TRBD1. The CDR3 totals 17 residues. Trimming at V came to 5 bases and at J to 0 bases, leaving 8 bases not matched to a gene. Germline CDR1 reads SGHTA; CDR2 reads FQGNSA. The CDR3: CASSPGQGSVSYNEQFF. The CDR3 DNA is TGTGCCAGCAGCCCCGGACAGGGGAGTGTCTCCTACAATGAGCAGTTCTTC.

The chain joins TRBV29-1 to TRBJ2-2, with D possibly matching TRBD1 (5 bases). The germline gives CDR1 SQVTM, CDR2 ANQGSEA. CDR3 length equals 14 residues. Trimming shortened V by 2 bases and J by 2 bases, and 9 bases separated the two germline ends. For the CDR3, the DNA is TGCAGCGTTGAAACCAGGGCAAACACCGGGGAGCTGTTTTTT. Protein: CSVETRANTGELFF.

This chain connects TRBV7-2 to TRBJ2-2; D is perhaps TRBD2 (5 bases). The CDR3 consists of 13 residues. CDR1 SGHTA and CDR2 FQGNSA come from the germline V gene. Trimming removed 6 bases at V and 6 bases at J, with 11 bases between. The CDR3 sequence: CASSFLGAGELFF. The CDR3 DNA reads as TGTGCCAGCAGTTTCCTCGGGGCCGGGGAGCTGTTTTTT.

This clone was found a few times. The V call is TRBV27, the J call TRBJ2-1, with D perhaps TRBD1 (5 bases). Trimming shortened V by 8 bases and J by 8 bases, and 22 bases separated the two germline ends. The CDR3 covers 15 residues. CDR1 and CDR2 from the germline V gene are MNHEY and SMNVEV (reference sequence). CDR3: CASLSVGQASDEQFF. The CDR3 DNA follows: TGTGCCAGCCTCTCCGTGGGGCAGGCTTCCGATGAGCAGTTCTTC.

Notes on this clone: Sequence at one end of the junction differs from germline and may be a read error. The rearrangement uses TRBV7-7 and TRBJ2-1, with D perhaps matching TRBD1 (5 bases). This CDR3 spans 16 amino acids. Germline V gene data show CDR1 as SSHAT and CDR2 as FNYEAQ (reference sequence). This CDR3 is CASSLGPNDRLNEQFF. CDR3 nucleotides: TGTGCTAGCAGCTTAGGGCCGAATGACAGACTCAATGAGCAGTTCTTC. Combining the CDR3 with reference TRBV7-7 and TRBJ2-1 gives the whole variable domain GAGVSQSPRYKVTKRGQDVTLRCDPISSHATLYWYQQALGQGPEFLTYFNYEAQPDKSGLPSDRFSAERPEGSISTLTIQRTEQRDSAMYRCASSLGPNDRLNEQFFGPGTRLTVL.

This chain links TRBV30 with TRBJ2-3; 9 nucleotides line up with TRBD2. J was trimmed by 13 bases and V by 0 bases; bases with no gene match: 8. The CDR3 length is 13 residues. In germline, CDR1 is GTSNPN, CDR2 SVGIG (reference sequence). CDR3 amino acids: CAWSVLAGSFKYF. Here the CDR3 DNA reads TGTGCCTGGAGTGTACTAGCGGGTTCTTTCAAGTATTTT.

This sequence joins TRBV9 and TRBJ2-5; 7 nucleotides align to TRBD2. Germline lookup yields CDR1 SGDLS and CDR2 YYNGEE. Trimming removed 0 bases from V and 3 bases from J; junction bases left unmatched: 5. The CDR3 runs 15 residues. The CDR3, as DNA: TGTGCCAGCAGCGTAGAAACTAGCGCAAAAGAGACCCAGTACTTC. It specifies CASSVETSAKETQYF.